This record concerns one T cell receptor (beta chain) sequence. The CDR3 is 14 amino acids. Germline CDR1 and CDR2: MNHEY and SVGAGI. The V gene lost 0 bases and the J gene lost 3 bases, with 8 bases spanning the gap. The data were obtained in a study of technical replicates of blood from several donors. Generated by immunoSEQ multiplex PCR, the TCRdb table keeps only in-frame clones and is missing some. Of some 78,000 clones in the sample, around 92% were seen once. The source of this sequence is a human donor in good health. This rearrangement joins TRBV6-5 to TRBJ2-5; tentatively, D is TRBD2 (5 bases). The sequenced sample consisted of T cells isolated from PBMCs. CDR3: CASSYSDFKETQYF. CDR3 bases: TGTGCCAGCAGTTACTCGGACTTCAAAGAGACCCAGTACTTC.